Following are 2 T cell receptor beta chains from one sample sequenced in a study of OX40 agonist ivuxolimab in advanced cancers. Clones were sequenced by immunoSEQ multiplex PCR, and TCRdb holds only the in-frame ones, with some missing. The sample yields tens of thousands of clones, 70% to 90% seen once. Sequenced material: CD4+ or CD8+ T cells sorted from blood, taken in a trial of the OX40 agonist ivuxolimab. All receptors derive from an adult with an advanced solid tumor such as melanoma, head and neck, liver or kidney cancer.

This chain joins TRBV13 and TRBJ2-1, with D possibly being TRBD1 or TRBD2 (6 bases each). The CDR3 spans 19 residues. V was trimmed by 0 bases and J by 10 bases, leaving 28 bases between them. Germline values: CDR1 PRHDT, CDR2 FYEKMQ (reference sequence). In nucleotides, the CDR3 is TGTGCCAGCAGCTTAGGCCTCTTAGGGGGAGGCGGCTCGATTCCCGAGCAGTTCTTC. This encodes CASSLGLLGGGGSIPEQFF.

The chain links TRBV11-3 to TRBJ1-6, with D perhaps TRBD1 (5 bases). The CDR3 covers 9 residues. V gave up 7 bases and J gave up 14 bases, with 6 bases separating them. Germline assignment: CDR1 SGHNT and CDR2 YENEEA. The CDR3 loop reads CASTRALHF. CDR3 coding DNA: TGTGCCAGCACCAGGGCCCTCCACTTT.